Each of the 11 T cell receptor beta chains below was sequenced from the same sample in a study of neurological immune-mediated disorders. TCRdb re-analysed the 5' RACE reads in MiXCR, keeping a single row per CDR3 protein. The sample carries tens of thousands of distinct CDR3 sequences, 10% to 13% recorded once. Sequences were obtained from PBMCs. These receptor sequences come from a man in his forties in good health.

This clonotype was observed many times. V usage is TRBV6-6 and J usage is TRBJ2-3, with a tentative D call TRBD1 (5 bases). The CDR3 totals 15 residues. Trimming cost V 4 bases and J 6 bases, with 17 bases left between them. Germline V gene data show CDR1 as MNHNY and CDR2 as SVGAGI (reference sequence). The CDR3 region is CASSFYRSSGDTQYF. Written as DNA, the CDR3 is TGTGCCAGCAGTTTCTACAGGTCTTCGGGCGATACGCAGTATTTT.

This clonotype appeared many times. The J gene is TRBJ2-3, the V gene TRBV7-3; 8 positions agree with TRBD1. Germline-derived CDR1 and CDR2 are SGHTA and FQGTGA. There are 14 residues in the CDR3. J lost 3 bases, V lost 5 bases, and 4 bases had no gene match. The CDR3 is CASSAGQGTDTQYF. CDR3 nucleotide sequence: TGTGCCAGCAGCGCCGGACAGGGAACAGATACGCAGTATTTT.

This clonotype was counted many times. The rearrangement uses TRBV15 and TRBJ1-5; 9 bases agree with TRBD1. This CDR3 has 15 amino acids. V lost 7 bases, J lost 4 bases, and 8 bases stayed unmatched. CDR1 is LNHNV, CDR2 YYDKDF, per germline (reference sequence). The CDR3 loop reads CATKQGASRNQPQHF. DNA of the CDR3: TGTGCCACCAAACAGGGGGCTTCCCGGAATCAGCCCCAGCATTTT.

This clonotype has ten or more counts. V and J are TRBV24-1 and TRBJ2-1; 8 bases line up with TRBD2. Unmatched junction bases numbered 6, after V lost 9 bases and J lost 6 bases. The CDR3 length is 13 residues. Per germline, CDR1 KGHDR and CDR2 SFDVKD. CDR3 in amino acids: CATRAGVSNEQFF. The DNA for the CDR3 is TGTGCCACCCGAGCGGGAGTCAGCAATGAGCAGTTCTTC.

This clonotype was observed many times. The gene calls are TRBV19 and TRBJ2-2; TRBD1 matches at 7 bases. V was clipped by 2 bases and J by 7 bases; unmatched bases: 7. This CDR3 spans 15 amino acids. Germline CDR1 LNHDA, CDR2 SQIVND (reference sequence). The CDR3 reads CASSIIDRAVGELFF. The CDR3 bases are TGTGCCAGTAGTATAATCGACAGGGCGGTCGGGGAGCTGTTTTTT.

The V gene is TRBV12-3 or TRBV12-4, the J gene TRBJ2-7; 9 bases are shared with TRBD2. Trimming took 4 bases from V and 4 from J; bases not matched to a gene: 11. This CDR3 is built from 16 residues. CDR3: CASSSETSGRTYEQYF. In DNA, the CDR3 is TGTGCCAGCAGTTCAGAGACTAGCGGTCGTACTTACGAGCAGTACTTC.

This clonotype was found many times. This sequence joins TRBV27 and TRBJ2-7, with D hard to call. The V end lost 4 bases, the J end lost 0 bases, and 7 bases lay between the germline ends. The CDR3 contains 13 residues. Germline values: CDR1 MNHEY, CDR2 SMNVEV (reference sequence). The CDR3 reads CASSYGPSYEQYF. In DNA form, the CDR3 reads TGTGCCAGCAGTTATGGACCCTCCTACGAGCAGTACTTC.

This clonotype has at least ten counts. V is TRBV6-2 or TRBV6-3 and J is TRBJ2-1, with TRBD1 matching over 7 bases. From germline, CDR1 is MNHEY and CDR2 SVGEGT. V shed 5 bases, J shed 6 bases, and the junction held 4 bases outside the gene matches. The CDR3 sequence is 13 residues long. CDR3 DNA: TGTGCCAGCAGTCAAGGACAGGTCAATGAGCAGTTCTTC. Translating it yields CASSQGQVNEQFF.

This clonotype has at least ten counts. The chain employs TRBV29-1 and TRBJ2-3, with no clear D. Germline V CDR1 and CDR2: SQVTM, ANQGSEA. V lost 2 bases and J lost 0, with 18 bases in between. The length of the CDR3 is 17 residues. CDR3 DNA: TGCAGCGTTGAAAGGGTAGGAGACGCGAAAAGCACAGATACGCAGTATTTT. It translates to CSVERVGDAKSTDTQYF.

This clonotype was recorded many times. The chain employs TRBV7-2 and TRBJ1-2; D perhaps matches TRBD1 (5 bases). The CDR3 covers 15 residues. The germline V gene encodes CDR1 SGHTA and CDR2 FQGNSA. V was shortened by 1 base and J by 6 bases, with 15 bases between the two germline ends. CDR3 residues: CASSLVVGGSDGYTF. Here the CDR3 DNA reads TGTGCCAGCAGCTTAGTGGTCGGGGGTTCGGATGGCTACACCTTC.

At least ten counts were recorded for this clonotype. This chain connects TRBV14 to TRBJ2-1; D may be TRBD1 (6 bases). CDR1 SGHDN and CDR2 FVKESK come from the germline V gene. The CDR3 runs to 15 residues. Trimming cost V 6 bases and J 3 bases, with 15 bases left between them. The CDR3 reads CASSTLQGLYNEQFF. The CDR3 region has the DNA TGTGCCAGCAGTACCCTCCAGGGGCTCTACAATGAGCAGTTCTTC.